This is a list of T cell receptor beta chains from one sample in a study of PD-1 blockade in mismatch repair-deficient tumors. Here immunoSEQ multiplex PCR was the method, and the copy in TCRdb shows in-frame clones only, minus some. The sample shows about 51,000 clones, about 84% of them seen only once. The sequencing used peripheral blood, collected 20 weeks after starting pembrolizumab. The source of these receptors is an adult with mismatch repair-deficient cancer. Both conserved end residues are part of each CDR3. The D gene is left open where the match is weak. Only some rows state a clone size, as once, few, many or a class for expanded clones.

NA	TRBJ1-1	TRBV10-1	many	CASSESRGKVTEAFF	TGCGCCAGCAGTGAGTCACGGGGGAAGGTAACTGAAGCTTTCTTT
NA	TRBJ2-7	TRBV7-9	NA	CASSLVSSRGEQYF	TGTGCCAGCAGCTTAGTTTCTAGTAGAGGGGAGCAGTACTTC
NA	TRBJ2-2	TRBV6-4	NA	CASSDSGFTGESTGELFF	TGTGCCAGCAGTGACTCAGGATTTACGGGGGAAAGTACCGGGGAGCTGTTTTTT
TRBD2	TRBJ2-3	TRBV5-1	NA	CASGGGSSTDTQYF	TGCGCCAGCGGGGGGGGATCCAGCACAGATACGCAGTATTTT
NA	TRBJ1-1	TRBV7-8	NA	CASSLVEGTNTEAFF	TGTGCCAGCAGCTTGGTCGAAGGGACGAACACTGAAGCTTTCTTT
NA	TRBJ2-1	TRBV7-3	NA	CASSLSGTGPPYNEQFF	TGTGCCAGCAGCTTAAGTGGGACGGGCCCGCCTTACAATGAGCAGTTCTTC
NA	TRBJ2-1	TRBV9	NA	CASSVEGLPLNEQFF	TGTGCCAGCAGCGTGGAGGGCCTTCCCTTAAATGAGCAGTTCTTC
TRBD2	TRBJ2-5	TRBV30	NA	CACLHRGSLETQYF	TGTGCCTGTCTTCATCGCGGGAGCCTGGAGACCCAGTACTTC
NA	TRBJ2-2	TRBV10-3	NA	CAMRQDPNTGELFF	TGTGCCATGAGACAGGATCCGAACACCGGGGAGCTGTTTTTT
NA	TRBJ2-7	TRBV27	NA	CASSPDGAYEQYF	TGTGCCAGCAGCCCGGACGGAGCCTACGAGCAGTACTTC
NA	TRBJ1-2	TRBV7-8	NA	CASSLSGEGGYTF	TGTGCCAGCAGCCTTTCGGGGGAAGGGGGCTACACCTTC
NA	TRBJ1-1	TRBV15	NA	CATSRGMDTEAFF	TGTGCCACCAGCAGGGGGATGGACACTGAAGCTTTCTTT
NA	TRBJ2-1	TRBV6-1	NA	CASSREGQRNEQFF	TGTGCCAGCAGCCGCGAAGGACAGCGGAATGAGCAGTTCTTC
NA	TRBJ2-7	TRBV9	NA	CASSVDFDEQYF	TGTGCCAGCAGCGTAGATTTCGACGAGCAGTACTTC
NA	TRBJ2-1	TRBV6-5	NA	CASSYSRRGEQFF	TGTGCCAGCAGTTACTCGAGAAGGGGTGAGCAGTTCTTC
TRBD1	TRBJ1-2	TRBV4-3	once	CASSQVQGANYGYTF	TGCGCCAGCAGCCAAGTGCAGGGGGCGAACTATGGCTACACCTTC
NA	TRBJ1-4	TRBV5-6	NA	CASSLSGTDEKLFF	TGTGCCAGCAGCTTGTCAGGGACTGATGAAAAACTGTTTTTT
NA	TRBJ1-2	TRBV23-1	NA	CASSHYNLLAAMTTQRPYGYTF	TGCGCCAGCAGTCACTACAACCTTCTTGCGGCGATGACCACGCAACGGCCTTATGGCTACACCTTC
TRBD1	TRBJ1-4	TRBV18	NA	CASSLSTGGEGEKLFF	TGTGCCAGCTCACTTTCAACAGGGGGCGAAGGTGAAAAACTGTTTTTT
NA	TRBJ2-3	TRBV19	NA	CASTTKGGYTDTQYF	TGTGCCAGTACCACCAAGGGTGGGTACACAGATACGCAGTATTTT
NA	TRBJ2-2	TRBV5-1	NA	CASSPPLVTGELFF	TGCGCCAGCAGCCCCCCCCTGGTCACCGGGGAGCTGTTTTTT
NA	TRBJ2-3	TRBV30	NA	CAWRAVGPDTQYF	TGTGCCTGGAGGGCCGTTGGGCCAGATACGCAGTATTTT
TRBD1	TRBJ1-2	TRBV19	NA	CASRTTGEYGYTF	TGTGCCAGTAGGACGACAGGGGAATATGGCTACACCTTC
NA	TRBJ1-5	TRBV5-6	NA	CASSGGRDLLPQHF	TGTGCCAGCAGCGGGGGCAGGGATTTACTGCCCCAGCATTTT
TRBD2	TRBJ2-2	TRBV2	NA	CASSEWAGVGTGELFF	TGTGCCAGCAGTGAATGGGCGGGAGTTGGGACCGGGGAGCTGTTTTTT
NA	TRBJ1-5	TRBV12-5	once	CASGWTTRGAQPQHF	TGTGCTAGTGGTTGGACTACGCGGGGAGCTCAGCCCCAGCATTTT
NA	TRBJ2-3	TRBV7-2	few	CASSLVSPDTQYF	TGTGCCAGCAGCTTAGTGTCCCCAGATACGCAGTATTTT
NA	TRBJ2-1	TRBV4-2	NA	CASSQESSSKYDNEQFF	TGTGCCAGCAGCCAAGAATCTTCGTCCAAATACGACAATGAGCAGTTCTTC
TRBD1	TRBJ1-3	TRBV19	NA	CASSIQGASGNTIYF	TGTGCCAGTAGTATCCAGGGGGCATCGGGAAACACCATATATTTT
TRBD1	TRBJ1-1	TRBV7-9	few	CASRGRQGNTEAFF	TGTGCCAGCAGAGGAAGACAGGGGAACACTGAAGCTTTCTTT
NA	TRBJ2-4	TRBV29-1	once	CSVEGSLDFIQYF	TGCAGCGTTGAGGGTAGTTTGGACTTCATTCAGTACTTC
NA	TRBJ1-1	TRBV6-6	NA	CASTHGAYMNTEAFF	TGTGCCAGCACCCACGGGGCCTATATGAACACTGAAGCTTTCTTT
TRBD2	TRBJ2-7	TRBV25-1	once	CASSEYFELAGVGEQYF	TGTGCCAGCAGTGAATATTTTGAACTAGCGGGAGTTGGAGAGCAGTACTTC
NA	TRBJ1-3	TRBV30	NA	CAWTRGFMRDSGNTIYF	TGTGCCTGGACCCGGGGCTTCATGAGAGACTCTGGAAACACCATATATTTT
NA	TRBJ1-1	TRBV7-3	NA	CASSRNGGVMNTEAFF	TGTGCCAGCAGCCGAAACGGGGGGGTAATGAACACTGAAGCTTTCTTT
NA	TRBJ2-3	TRBV5-1	once	CASSAGETDTQYF	TGCGCCAGCAGCGCCGGGGAGACAGATACGCAGTATTTT
TRBD2	TRBJ2-3	TRBV7-2	NA	CASSSAGVSADTQYF	TGTGCCAGCAGCTCAGCGGGAGTTAGCGCAGATACGCAGTATTTT
NA	TRBJ1-4	TRBV11-2	NA	CASRIGLATNEKLFF	TGTGCCAGCAGAATAGGACTCGCAACTAATGAAAAACTGTTTTTT
TRBD1	TRBJ2-7	TRBV7-9	NA	CASSPPGQGLYEQYF	TGTGCCAGCAGCCCCCCGGGACAGGGGCTTTACGAGCAGTACTTC
NA	TRBJ1-3	TRBV5-4	NA	CASSLGGGRSGNTIYF	TGTGCCAGCAGCTTGGGAGGCGGACGCTCTGGAAACACCATATATTTT
TRBD2	TRBJ2-2	TRBV7-2	NA	CASSYTSGGYTGELFF	TGTGCCAGCAGCTATACTAGCGGGGGATACACCGGGGAGCTGTTTTTT
NA	TRBJ2-1	TRBV7-3	NA	CASSSSWNEQFF	TGTGCCAGCAGCTCAAGCTGGAATGAGCAGTTCTTC
NA	TRBJ2-1	TRBV30	NA	CAWSDYNEQFF	TGTGCCTGGAGTGACTACAATGAGCAGTTCTTC
NA	TRBJ2-2	TRBV23-1	NA	CAKRGKGPGGELFF	TGCGCCAAACGAGGGAAGGGTCCGGGCGGGGAGCTGTTTTTT
NA	TRBJ2-3	TRBV19	NA	CASSKYRAPFTDTQYF	TGTGCCAGTAGTAAATACAGGGCACCATTCACAGATACGCAGTATTTT
TRBD2	TRBJ2-3	TRBV11-2	NA	CASSPGLAGGTDTQYF	TGTGCCAGCAGCCCGGGACTAGCGGGAGGTACAGATACGCAGTATTTT
NA	TRBJ2-3	TRBV18	NA	CASSPPWKVADTQYF	TGTGCCAGCTCACCCCCTTGGAAGGTCGCAGATACGCAGTATTTT
TRBD2	TRBJ2-2	TRBV9	once	CASSVVSGTIANTGELFF	TGTGCCAGCAGCGTAGTATCAGGGACTATCGCGAACACCGGGGAGCTGTTTTTT
NA	TRBJ2-3	TRBV5-6	NA	CASIVLTAHADTQYF	TGTGCCAGTATCGTCCTCACCGCACACGCAGATACGCAGTATTTT
TRBD1	TRBJ1-2	TRBV12-5	NA	CASGPSRGQGYGYTF	TGTGCTAGTGGTCCCTCCAGGGGGCAGGGCTATGGCTACACCTTC
NA	TRBJ1-2	TRBV7-3	once	CASSFSSRADYGYTF	TGTGCCAGCAGCTTCTCGTCCAGGGCGGACTATGGCTACACCTTC
NA	TRBJ2-6	TRBV6-5	NA	CASSYFGGGANVLTF	TGTGCCAGCAGTTACTTCGGGGGCGGGGCCAACGTCCTGACTTTC
TRBD1	TRBJ2-5	TRBV25-1	NA	CASSDEGARQETQYF	TGTGCCAGCAGTGATGAGGGGGCGCGCCAAGAGACCCAGTACTTC
TRBD1	TRBJ2-7	TRBV11-3	NA	CASSIRDRDRTRSYEQYF	TGTGCCAGCAGCATAAGAGACAGGGACAGGACCCGATCCTACGAGCAGTACTTC
NA	TRBJ2-7	TRBV21-1	NA	CASSASYEQYF	TGTGCCAGCAGCGCCTCTTACGAGCAGTACTTC
TRBD2	TRBJ2-1	TRBV11-2	NA	CASSSGLAGSSYNEQFF	TGTGCCAGCAGCTCGGGACTAGCGGGCAGCTCCTACAATGAGCAGTTCTTC
TRBD1	TRBJ2-7	TRBV6-1	NA	CASSEVRGTPYEQYF	TGTGCCAGCAGTGAAGTCAGGGGGACCCCCTACGAGCAGTACTTC
NA	TRBJ2-2	TRBV11-1	NA	CASSPSTGELFF	TGTGCCAGCAGCCCGAGCACCGGGGAGCTGTTTTTT
NA	TRBJ2-5	TRBV5-1	once	CASSLLGSGAETQYF	TGCGCCAGCAGCTTATTGGGTTCTGGGGCAGAGACCCAGTACTTC
TRBD1	TRBJ1-1	TRBV10-2	NA	CASSERGRGRDTEAFF	TGCGCCAGCAGTGAAAGGGGGCGCGGAAGGGACACTGAAGCTTTCTTT